This is a list of T cell receptor beta chains from one sample in a study of Ad26.COV2.S vaccination and SARS-CoV-2 variants. Clones were read by immunoSEQ multiplex PCR, and TCRdb kept only the in-frame ones, dropping some. The table shows 300,000 to 400,000 clones, with about 82% occurring only once. The sample consisted of peripheral blood, taken in a trial of Ad26.COV2.S vaccine versus placebo. The receptors come from a person aged 18 to 59 who received the Ad26.COV2.S COVID-19 vaccine or a placebo. The CDR3 runs from the conserved cysteine through the conserved F or W. Each record gives: J gene, V gene, clone size, D gene, CDR3 DNA, CDR3 protein. A D gene is named only where the DNA matches it firmly. Clone size, where shown, is once, few, many, or a class for clones that have expanded.

j_gene: TRBJ2-7
v_gene: TRBV6-5
abundance: -
d_gene: -
CDR3nt: TGTGCCAGCAGTTACGGAATCGACTACGAGCAGTACTTC
CDR3aa: CASSYGIDYEQYF

j_gene: TRBJ2-1
v_gene: TRBV4-1
abundance: -
d_gene: TRBD2
CDR3nt: TGCGCCAGCAGCAAAGGACTAGCGGGGGAATCTGAGCAGTTCTTC
CDR3aa: CASSKGLAGESEQFF

j_gene: TRBJ1-2
v_gene: TRBV5-5
abundance: -
d_gene: -
CDR3nt: TGTGCCAGCAGCAAGGAGACGAGTGGTGGCTACACCTTC
CDR3aa: CASSKETSGGYTF

j_gene: TRBJ2-1
v_gene: TRBV2
abundance: -
d_gene: TRBD1
CDR3nt: TGTGCCAGCGAAACGTTCGACAGGGCCGATGAGCAGTTCTTC
CDR3aa: CASETFDRADEQFF

j_gene: TRBJ1-2
v_gene: TRBV6-5
abundance: -
d_gene: -
CDR3nt: TGTGCCAGCAGAACAACGGGGGGAGAATATGGCTACACCTTC
CDR3aa: CASRTTGGEYGYTF

j_gene: TRBJ2-3
v_gene: TRBV7-9
abundance: once
d_gene: -
CDR3nt: TGTGCCAGCAGCTTAGCCATTGAACTCCACACAGATACGCAGTATTTT
CDR3aa: CASSLAIELHTDTQYF

j_gene: TRBJ2-6
v_gene: TRBV5-1
abundance: many
d_gene: TRBD1
CDR3nt: TGCGCCAGCACAACAGGGGGCTCTGGGGCCAACGTCCTGACTTTC
CDR3aa: CASTTGGSGANVLTF

j_gene: TRBJ1-1
v_gene: TRBV7-2
abundance: -
d_gene: -
CDR3nt: TGTGCCAGCAGCTTAGAGGCGACGAGGGGTTACACTGAAGCTTTCTTT
CDR3aa: CASSLEATRGYTEAFF

j_gene: TRBJ2-5
v_gene: TRBV18
abundance: -
d_gene: -
CDR3nt: TGTGCCAGCTCAGGGGGGAACCAAGAGACCCAGTACTTC
CDR3aa: CASSGGNQETQYF

j_gene: TRBJ2-6
v_gene: TRBV9
abundance: -
d_gene: -
CDR3nt: TGTGCCAGCAGCCCCTTGGACAGCTCCTCTGGGGCCAACGTCCTGACTTTC
CDR3aa: CASSPLDSSSGANVLTF

j_gene: TRBJ1-1
v_gene: TRBV11-2
abundance: -
d_gene: -
CDR3nt: TGTGCCAGCAGCTTAGGCGCAGGGACATACACTGAAGCTTTCTTT
CDR3aa: CASSLGAGTYTEAFF